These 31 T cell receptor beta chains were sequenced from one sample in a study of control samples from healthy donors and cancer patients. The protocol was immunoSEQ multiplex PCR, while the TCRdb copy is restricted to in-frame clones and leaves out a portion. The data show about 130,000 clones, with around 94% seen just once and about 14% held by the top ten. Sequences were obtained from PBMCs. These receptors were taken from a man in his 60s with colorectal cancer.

This CDR3 is CASSSRTSGGYATQYF. The CDR3 bases are TGTGCCAGCAGCTCGCGGACTAGCGGGGGTTACGCGACCCAGTACTTC. J is TRBJ2-5 and V is TRBV5-4; 13 bases match TRBD2. Germline assignment: CDR1 SGHNT and CDR2 YYREEE (reference sequence). V trimming: 3 bases; J trimming: 7 bases; junction bases outside the gene matches: 9. The CDR3 is 16 amino acids.

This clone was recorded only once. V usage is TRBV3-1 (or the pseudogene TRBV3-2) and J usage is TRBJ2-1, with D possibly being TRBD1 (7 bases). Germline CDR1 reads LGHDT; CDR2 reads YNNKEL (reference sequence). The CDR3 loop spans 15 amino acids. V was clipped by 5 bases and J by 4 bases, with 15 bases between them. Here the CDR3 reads CASSKGASVYNEQFF. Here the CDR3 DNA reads TGTGCCAGCAGCAAGGGGGCTAGCGTGTACAATGAGCAGTTCTTC.

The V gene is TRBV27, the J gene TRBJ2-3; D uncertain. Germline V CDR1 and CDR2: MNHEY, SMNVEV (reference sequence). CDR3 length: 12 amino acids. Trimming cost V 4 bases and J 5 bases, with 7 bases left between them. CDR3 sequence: CASSSERDTQYF. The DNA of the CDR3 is TGTGCCAGCAGTTCCGAGCGAGATACGCAGTATTTT.

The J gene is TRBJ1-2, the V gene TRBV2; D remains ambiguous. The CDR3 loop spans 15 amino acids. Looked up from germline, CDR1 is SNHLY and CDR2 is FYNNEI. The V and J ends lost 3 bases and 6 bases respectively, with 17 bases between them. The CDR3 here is CASSELRAGSHGYTF. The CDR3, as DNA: TGTGCCAGCAGTGAGTTGAGGGCAGGATCGCATGGCTACACCTTC.

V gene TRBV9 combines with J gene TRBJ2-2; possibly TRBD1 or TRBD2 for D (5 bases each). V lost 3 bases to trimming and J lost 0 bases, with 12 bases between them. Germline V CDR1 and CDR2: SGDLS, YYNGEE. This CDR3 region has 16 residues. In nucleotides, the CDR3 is TGTGCCAGCAGCGCTTCCGGGGACCCGAACACCGGGGAGCTGTTTTTT. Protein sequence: CASSASGDPNTGELFF. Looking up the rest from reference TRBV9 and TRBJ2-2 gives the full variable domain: DSGVTQTPKHLITATGQRVTLRCSPRSGDLSVYWYQQSLDQGLQFLIQYYNGEERAKGNILERFSAQQFPDLHSELNLSSLELGDSALYFCASSASGDPNTGELFFGEGSRLTVL.

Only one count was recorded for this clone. CDR3: CASSLTGGRYGYTF. In DNA form, the CDR3 reads TGTGCCAGCAGCTTAACCGGGGGGAGGTATGGCTACACCTTC. The J gene is TRBJ1-2, the V gene TRBV7-9; a possible D gene is TRBD1 (5 bases). V shed 2 bases and J shed 5 bases, with 12 bases lying between them. The CDR3 is 14 amino acids. From germline, CDR1 is SEHNR and CDR2 FQNEAQ (reference sequence).

The CDR3, as DNA: TGTGCCAGCAGCCCGGACAGGGGAAGCGAGCAGTACTTC. Protein sequence: CASSPDRGSEQYF. The genes are TRBV7-6 and TRBJ2-7; 9 bases match TRBD1. This CDR3 is 13 amino acids long. Germline values: CDR1 SGHVS, CDR2 FNYEAQ. V gave up 5 bases and J gave up 6 bases; unmatched junction bases: 5. Filled out from reference TRBV7-6 and TRBJ2-7, the complete variable domain reads GAGVSQSPRYKVTKRGQDVALRCDPISGHVSLYWYRQALGQGPEFLTYFNYEAQQDKSGLPNDRFSAERPEGSISTLTIQRTEQRDSAMYRCASSPDRGSEQYFGPGTRLTVT.

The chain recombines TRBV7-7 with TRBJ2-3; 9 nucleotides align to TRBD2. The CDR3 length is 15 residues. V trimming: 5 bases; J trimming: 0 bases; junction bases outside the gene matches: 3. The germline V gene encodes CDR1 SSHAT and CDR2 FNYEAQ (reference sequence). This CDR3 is CASSQTSGSTDTQYF. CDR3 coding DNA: TGTGCCAGCAGCCAGACTAGCGGAAGCACAGATACGCAGTATTTT.

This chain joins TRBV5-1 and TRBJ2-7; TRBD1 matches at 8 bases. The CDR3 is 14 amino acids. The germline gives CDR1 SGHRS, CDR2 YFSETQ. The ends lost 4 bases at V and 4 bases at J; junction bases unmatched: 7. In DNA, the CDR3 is TGCGCCAGCAGCACAGGACAGGGAGGATACGAGCAGTACTTC. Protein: CASSTGQGGYEQYF.

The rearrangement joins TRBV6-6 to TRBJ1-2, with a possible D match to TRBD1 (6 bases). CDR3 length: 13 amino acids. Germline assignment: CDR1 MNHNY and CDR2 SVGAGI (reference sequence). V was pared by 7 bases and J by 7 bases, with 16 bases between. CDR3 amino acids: CASNPLGGSGYTF. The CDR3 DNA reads TGTGCCAGCAACCCGTTAGGGGGGTCTGGCTACACCTTC.

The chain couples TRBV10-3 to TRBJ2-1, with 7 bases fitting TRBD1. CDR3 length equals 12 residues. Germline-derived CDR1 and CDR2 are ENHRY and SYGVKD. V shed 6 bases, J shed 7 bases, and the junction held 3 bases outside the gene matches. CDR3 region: CAISGTANEQFF. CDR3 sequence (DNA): TGTGCCATCAGCGGGACAGCAAATGAGCAGTTCTTC.

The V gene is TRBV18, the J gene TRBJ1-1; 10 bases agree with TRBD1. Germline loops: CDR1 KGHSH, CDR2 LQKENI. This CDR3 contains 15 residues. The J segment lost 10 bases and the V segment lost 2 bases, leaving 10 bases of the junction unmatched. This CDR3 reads CASSPFSGTGDRAFF. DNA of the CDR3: TGTGCCAGCTCACCATTTTCCGGGACAGGGGATCGAGCTTTCTTT.

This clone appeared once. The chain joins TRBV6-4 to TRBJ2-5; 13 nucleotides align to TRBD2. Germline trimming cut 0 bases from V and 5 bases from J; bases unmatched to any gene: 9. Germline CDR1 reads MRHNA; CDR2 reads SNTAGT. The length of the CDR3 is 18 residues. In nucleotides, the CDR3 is TGTGCCAGCAGTGACTCTAGGAAACTAGCGGGGGGGCATGAGACCCAGTACTTC. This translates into CASSDSRKLAGGHETQYF.

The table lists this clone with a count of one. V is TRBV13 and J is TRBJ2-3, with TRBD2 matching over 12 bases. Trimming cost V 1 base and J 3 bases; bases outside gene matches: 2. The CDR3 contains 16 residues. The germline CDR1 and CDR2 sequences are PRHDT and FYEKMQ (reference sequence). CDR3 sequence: CASSLVLAGGTDTQYF. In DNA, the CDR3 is TGTGCCAGCAGCTTAGTCCTAGCGGGGGGGACAGATACGCAGTATTTT. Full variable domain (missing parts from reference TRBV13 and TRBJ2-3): AAGVIQSPRHLIKEKRETATLKCYPIPRHDTVYWYQQGPGQDPQFLISFYEKMQSDKGSIPDRFSAQQFSDYHSELNMSSLELGDSALYFCASSLVLAGGTDTQYFGPGTRLTVL.

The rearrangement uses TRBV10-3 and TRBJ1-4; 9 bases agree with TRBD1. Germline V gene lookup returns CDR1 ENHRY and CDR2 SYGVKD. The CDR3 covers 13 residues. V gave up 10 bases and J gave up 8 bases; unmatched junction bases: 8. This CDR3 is CATQGQGGEKLFF. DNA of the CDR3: TGTGCCACACAGGGACAGGGAGGAGAAAAACTGTTTTTT.

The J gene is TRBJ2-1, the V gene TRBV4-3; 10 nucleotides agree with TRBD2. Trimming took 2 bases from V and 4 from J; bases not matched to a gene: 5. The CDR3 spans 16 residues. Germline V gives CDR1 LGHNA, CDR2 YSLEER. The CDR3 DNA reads TGCGCCAGCAGCCAACTAGCGGGGGTTTCTTACAATGAGCAGTTCTTC. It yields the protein CASSQLAGVSYNEQFF.

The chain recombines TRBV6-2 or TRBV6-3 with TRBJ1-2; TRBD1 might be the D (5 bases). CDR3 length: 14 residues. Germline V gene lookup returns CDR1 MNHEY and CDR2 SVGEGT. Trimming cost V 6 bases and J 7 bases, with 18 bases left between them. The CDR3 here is CASSWDSLSGGYTF. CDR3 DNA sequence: TGTGCCAGCAGCTGGGACTCACTCTCCGGTGGCTACACCTTC.

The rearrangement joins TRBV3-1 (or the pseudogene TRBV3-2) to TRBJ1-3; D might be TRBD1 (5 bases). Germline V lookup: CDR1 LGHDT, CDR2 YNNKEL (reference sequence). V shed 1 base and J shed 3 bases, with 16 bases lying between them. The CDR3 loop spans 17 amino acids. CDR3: CASSQVAGGALGNTIYF. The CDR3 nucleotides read TGTGCCAGCAGCCAAGTGGCTGGCGGGGCACTTGGAAACACCATATATTTT.

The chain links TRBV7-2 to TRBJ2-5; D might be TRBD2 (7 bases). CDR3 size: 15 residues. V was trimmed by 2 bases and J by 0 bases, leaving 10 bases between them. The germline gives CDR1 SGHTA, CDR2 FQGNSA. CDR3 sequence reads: CASSLRGGDQETQYF. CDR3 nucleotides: TGTGCCAGCAGCTTAAGGGGGGGGGACCAAGAGACCCAGTACTTC.

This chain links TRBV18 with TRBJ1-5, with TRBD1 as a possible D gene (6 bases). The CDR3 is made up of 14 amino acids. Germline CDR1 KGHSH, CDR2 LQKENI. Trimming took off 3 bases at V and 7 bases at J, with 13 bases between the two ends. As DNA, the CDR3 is TGTGCCAGCTCACCGGACTCGGGGGCCCAGCCCCAGCATTTT. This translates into CASSPDSGAQPQHF.

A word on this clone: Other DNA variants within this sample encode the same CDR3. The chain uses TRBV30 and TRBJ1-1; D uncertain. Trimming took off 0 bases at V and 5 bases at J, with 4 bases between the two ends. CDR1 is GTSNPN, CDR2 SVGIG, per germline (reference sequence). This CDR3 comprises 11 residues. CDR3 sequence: CAWSVGTEAFF. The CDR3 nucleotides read TGTGCCTGGAGTGTCGGGACTGAAGCTTTCTTT.

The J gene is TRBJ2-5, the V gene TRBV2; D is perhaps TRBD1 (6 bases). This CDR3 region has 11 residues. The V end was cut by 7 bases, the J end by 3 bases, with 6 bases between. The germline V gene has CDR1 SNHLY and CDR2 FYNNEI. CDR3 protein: CASKGEETQYF. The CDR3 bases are TGTGCCAGCAAGGGGGAAGAGACCCAGTACTTC.

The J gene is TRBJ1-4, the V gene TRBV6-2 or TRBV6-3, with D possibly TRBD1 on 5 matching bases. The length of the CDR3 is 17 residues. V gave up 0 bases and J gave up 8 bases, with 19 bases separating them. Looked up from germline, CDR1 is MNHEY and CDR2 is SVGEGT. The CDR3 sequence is CASSYSKAAGNREKLFF. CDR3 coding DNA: TGTGCCAGCAGTTACTCGAAGGCGGCAGGGAATAGGGAAAAACTGTTTTTT.

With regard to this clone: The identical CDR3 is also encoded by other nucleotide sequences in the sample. CDR3 coding DNA: TGTGCCTGGACTCGAACAGGGAAAGAGACCCAGTACTTC. It encodes CAWTRTGKETQYF. This rearrangement joins TRBV30 to TRBJ2-5; D may be TRBD1 (6 bases). This CDR3 spans 13 amino acids. Germline CDR1 is GTSNPN and CDR2 is SVGIG (reference sequence). Trimming removed 4 bases from V and 3 bases from J, with 12 bases in between.

The CDR3 region has the DNA TGTGCCAGCAGTGAAGCAGGGAGCTCCTACGAGCAGTACTTC. This translates into CASSEAGSSYEQYF. This rearrangement joins TRBV6-1 to TRBJ2-7; TRBD2 is a possible D gene (5 bases). The CDR3 length is 14 residues. V dropped 0 bases and J dropped 0 bases, with 6 bases sitting between them. Germline V gives CDR1 MNHNS, CDR2 SASEGT.

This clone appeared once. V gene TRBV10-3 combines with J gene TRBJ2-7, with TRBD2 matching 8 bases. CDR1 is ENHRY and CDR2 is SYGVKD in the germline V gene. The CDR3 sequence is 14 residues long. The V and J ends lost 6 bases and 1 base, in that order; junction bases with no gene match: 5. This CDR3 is CAISSGTSSYEQYF. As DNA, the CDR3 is TGTGCCATCAGCTCCGGGACTAGTTCCTACGAGCAGTACTTC.

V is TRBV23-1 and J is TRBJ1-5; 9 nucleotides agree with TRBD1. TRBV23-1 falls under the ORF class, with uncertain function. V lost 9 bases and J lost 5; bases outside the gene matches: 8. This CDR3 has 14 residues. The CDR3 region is CARKGTGWDQPQHF. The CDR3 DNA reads TGCGCCAGGAAGGGGACAGGGTGGGATCAGCCCCAGCATTTT.

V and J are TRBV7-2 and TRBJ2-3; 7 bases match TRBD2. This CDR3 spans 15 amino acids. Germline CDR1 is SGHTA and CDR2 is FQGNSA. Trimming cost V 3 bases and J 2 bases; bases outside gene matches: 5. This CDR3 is CASSLGGGNTDTQYF. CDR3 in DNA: TGTGCCAGCAGCTTGGGGGGGGGAAACACAGATACGCAGTATTTT.

CDR3 in amino acids: CASSEEGGITEAFF. The CDR3 DNA reads as TGTGCCAGCAGCGAGGAGGGGGGGATCACTGAAGCTTTCTTT. This chain uses TRBV9 with TRBJ1-1; perhaps TRBD1 as D (6 bases). Germline V gene sequence: CDR1 SGDLS, CDR2 YYNGEE. The CDR3 runs to 14 residues. V was pared by 3 bases and J by 4 bases, with 13 bases between.

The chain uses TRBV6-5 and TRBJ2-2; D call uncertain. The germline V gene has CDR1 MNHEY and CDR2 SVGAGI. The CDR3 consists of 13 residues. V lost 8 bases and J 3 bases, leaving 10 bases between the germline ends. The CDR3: CASGPLYTGELFF. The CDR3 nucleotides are TGTGCCAGCGGCCCTCTTTACACCGGGGAGCTGTTTTTT.

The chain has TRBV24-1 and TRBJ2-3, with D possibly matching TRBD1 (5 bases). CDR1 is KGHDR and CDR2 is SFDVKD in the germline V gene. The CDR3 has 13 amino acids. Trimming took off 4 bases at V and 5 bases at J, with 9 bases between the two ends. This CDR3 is CATSDYQGDTQYF. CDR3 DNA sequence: TGTGCCACCAGTGACTATCAGGGAGATACGCAGTATTTT.